The 31 T cell receptor beta chains presented below share a single source sample, sequenced in a study of shared clonotypes between healthy human individuals. Profiled with immunoSEQ multiplex PCR; TCRdb holds only in-frame clones, not every one. The repertoire holds approximately 1.9 million clones, with over 85% as singletons. Terminally differentiated effector memory CD45RA+ cells were excluded by CCR7 positive selection of CD45RO-negative cells. Sequencing was carried out using naive CD8+ T cells from PBMCs. The receptors here all came from a man aged 18 to 29 in good health. Some clones in this sample may be carry-over from other donors' samples.

This sequence joins TRBV6-1 and TRBJ1-1; D unclear. This CDR3 is built from 12 residues. Germline loops: CDR1 MNHNS, CDR2 SASEGT. Between the trimmed V and J ends, which lost 10 bases and 5 bases, there was a span of 14 bases. The CDR3 is CATRQWLTEAFF. The CDR3 region has the DNA TGTGCCACAAGGCAGTGGTTAACTGAAGCTTTCTTT.

The V gene is TRBV2, the J gene TRBJ1-4, with TRBD1 matching 8 bases. This CDR3 comprises 15 residues. Losses at the gene ends were 5 bases for V and 0 bases for J; bases not matched to a gene: 2. From germline, CDR1 is SNHLY and CDR2 FYNNEI. The CDR3 sequence: CASSRTGPTNEKLFF. In nucleotides, the CDR3 is TGTGCCAGCAGTCGGACAGGGCCAACTAATGAAAAACTGTTTTTT.

V usage is TRBV10-3 and J usage is TRBJ2-1; tentative D call: TRBD2 (5 bases). The CDR3 extends over 17 amino acids. In germline, CDR1 is ENHRY, CDR2 SYGVKD. Trimming took off 6 bases at V and 2 bases at J, with 20 bases between the two ends. The CDR3 region is CAISGPKGVFAYNEQFF. DNA of the CDR3: TGTGCCATCAGCGGCCCCAAGGGAGTTTTCGCCTACAATGAGCAGTTCTTC.

This clone occurred once. The chain is built from TRBV7-9 and TRBJ2-1; D is uncertain. The V and J ends lost 5 bases and 0 bases respectively, with 17 bases between them. This CDR3 has 17 residues. In germline, CDR1 is SEHNR, CDR2 FQNEAQ (reference sequence). CDR3 amino acids: CASSPRAALSSYNEQFF. The CDR3 DNA reads TGTGCCAGCAGCCCACGGGCGGCCCTAAGCTCCTACAATGAGCAGTTCTTC.

Turning to this clone: This may stem from a read error, because a much larger clone lies one nucleotide away. The V call is TRBV7-9, the J call TRBJ2-7; D remains ambiguous. The CDR3 has 12 amino acids. Trimming shortened V by 3 bases and J by 2 bases, and 5 bases separated the two germline ends. Germline CDR1 SEHNR, CDR2 FQNEAQ (reference sequence). CDR3 bases: TGTGCCAGCAGCTTTGGGGCCTACGAGCAGTACTTC. Residues: CASSFGAYEQYF. Filled out from reference TRBV7-9 and TRBJ2-7, the complete variable domain reads DTGVSQNPRHKITKRGQNVTFRCDPISEHNRLYWYRQTLGQGPEFLTYFQNEAQLEKSRLLSDRFSAERPKGSFSTLEIQRTEQGDSAMYLCASSFGAYEQYFGPGTRLTVT.

The chain couples TRBV25-1 to TRBJ1-2; D is perhaps TRBD1 (6 bases). Between the trimmed V and J ends, which lost 3 bases and 7 bases, there was a span of 12 bases. There are 13 residues in the CDR3. Germline CDR1 and CDR2: MGHDK and SYGVNS. CDR3 in amino acids: CASSEGGGLGYTF. Written as DNA, the CDR3 is TGTGCCAGCAGTGAGGGTGGGGGGCTTGGCTACACCTTC.

This chain links TRBV27 with TRBJ2-7, with D possibly TRBD1 on 6 matching bases. V lost 3 bases and J 2 bases, leaving 17 bases between the germline ends. This CDR3 comprises 16 residues. Germline assignment: CDR1 MNHEY and CDR2 SMNVEV (reference sequence). The CDR3 nucleotides are TGTGCCAGCAGTTTGGTTTTGGGGCAGGGGCCCTACGAGCAGTACTTC. The encoded protein is CASSLVLGQGPYEQYF.

This chain links TRBV15 with TRBJ2-7, with D possibly TRBD2 on 6 matching bases. CDR1 LNHNV and CDR2 YYDKDF come from the germline V gene (reference sequence). The CDR3 is 15 amino acids. Trimming left V 1 base short and J 0 bases short, with 10 bases between. The CDR3 here is CATSRAQEGSYEQYF. The CDR3 DNA reads as TGTGCCACCAGCAGAGCTCAGGAGGGCTCCTACGAGCAGTACTTC.

The V gene is TRBV5-8, the J gene TRBJ2-7; D may be TRBD2 (7 bases). The CDR3 is 15 amino acids. Germline V lookup: CDR1 SGHTS, CDR2 YDEGEE. Trimming shortened V by 4 bases and J by 6 bases, and 20 bases separated the two germline ends. The CDR3, as DNA: TGTGCCAGCAGCAGGACAGCGGGAATCCGTCTCGAGCAGTACTTC. Amino acid sequence: CASSRTAGIRLEQYF.

The chain combines TRBV28 with TRBJ1-1, with D unclear. The germline gives CDR1 MDHEN, CDR2 SYDVKM. V lost 4 bases, J lost 4 bases, and 13 bases lay in between. The CDR3 length is 14 residues. The CDR3 sequence: CASSWSAVGTEAFF. The CDR3 DNA follows: TGTGCCAGCAGTTGGTCGGCGGTGGGCACTGAAGCTTTCTTT.

The chain uses TRBV19 and TRBJ1-5, with TRBD1 matching over 7 bases. CDR1 is LNHDA, CDR2 SQIVND, per germline (reference sequence). The trim removed 7 bases at V and 7 bases at J, leaving 10 bases unmatched. The CDR3 runs to 14 residues. This CDR3 is CASTGRGRGQPQHF. The DNA for the CDR3 is TGTGCCAGTACGGGGAGGGGGCGCGGACAGCCCCAGCATTTT.

V usage is TRBV7-9 and J usage is TRBJ2-7, with D possibly TRBD2 on 7 matching bases. The length of the CDR3 is 13 residues. CDR1 and CDR2 from the germline V gene are SEHNR and FQNEAQ (reference sequence). With 7 bases removed from V and 6 bases from J, the gap between germline ends came to 16 bases. The CDR3 here is CASNSVGGAEQYF. CDR3 coding DNA: TGTGCCAGCAACTCCGTTGGGGGGGCCGAGCAGTACTTC.

This chain uses TRBV5-1 with TRBJ2-2; 10 bases are a match to TRBD2. Trimming at V came to 2 bases and at J to 6 bases, leaving 7 bases not matched to a gene. CDR3 size: 16 residues. From germline, CDR1 is SGHRS and CDR2 YFSETQ. The DNA of the CDR3 is TGCGCCAGCAGCTTATTTCTAGCGGGAGAAGCCGGGGAGCTGTTTTTT. Translation: CASSLFLAGEAGELFF.

This chain joins TRBV28 and TRBJ2-1; the match to TRBD2 covers 8 bases. This CDR3 comprises 17 residues. Unmatched junction bases numbered 17, after V lost 3 bases and J lost 10 bases. Looked up from germline, CDR1 is MDHEN and CDR2 is SYDVKM. CDR3 coding DNA: TGTGCCAGCAGTTTCCCCCCAGTGGGTAGCGGGATACGGGAGCAGTTCTTC. Amino acids: CASSFPPVGSGIREQFF.

This chain connects TRBV4-1 to TRBJ1-4; D call uncertain. CDR3 length: 15 amino acids. Deletions cut 8 bases from V and 10 bases from J, with 23 bases between. From germline, CDR1 is MGHRA and CDR2 YSYEKL. CDR3 nucleotide sequence: TGCGCCAGCGGGATCAACTCGGGCCTCACCGGAAAACTGTTTTTT. It yields the protein CASGINSGLTGKLFF.

The chain recombines TRBV4-1 with TRBJ1-1; TRBD1 matches at 7 bases. The CDR3 runs to 15 residues. Trimming cost V 1 base and J 7 bases; bases outside gene matches: 9. The germline gives CDR1 MGHRA, CDR2 YSYEKL. The CDR3 nucleotides are TGCGCCAGCAGCCAAGTAGCCAGGGGGGGTGGTGAAGCTTTCTTT. It is translated as CASSQVARGGGEAFF.

J is TRBJ2-7 and V is TRBV13; 13 bases agree with TRBD2. This CDR3 region has 16 residues. J lost 2 bases, V lost 5 bases, and 6 bases had no gene match. Germline CDR1 and CDR2: PRHDT and FYEKMQ (reference sequence). CDR3 bases: TGTGCCAGCAGCCGGACTAGCGGGAGAGGGGCCTACGAGCAGTACTTC. This gives the protein CASSRTSGRGAYEQYF.

The V and J genes are TRBV30 and TRBJ1-2; 12 bases are a match to TRBD1. Trimming at V came to 2 bases and at J to 6 bases, leaving 4 bases not matched to a gene. This CDR3 has 14 residues. CDR1 is GTSNPN and CDR2 is SVGIG in the germline V gene (reference sequence). CDR3 sequence reads: CAWSLGQGADGYTF. CDR3 bases: TGTGCCTGGAGTTTGGGACAGGGGGCCGATGGCTACACCTTC.

This chain joins TRBV9 and TRBJ2-5; no definite D call. The V and J ends lost 3 bases and 5 bases respectively, with 8 bases between them. CDR1 and CDR2 from the germline V gene are SGDLS and YYNGEE. CDR3 size: 12 residues. CDR3 sequence reads: CASSDSRETQYF. CDR3 nucleotide sequence: TGTGCCAGCAGCGACAGTCGTGAGACCCAGTACTTC.

The gene calls are TRBV4-1 and TRBJ2-5; D not resolved. The CDR3 covers 16 residues. Trimming removed 0 bases at V and 3 bases at J, with 14 bases between. The V gene's germline CDR1 is MGHRA and CDR2 YSYEKL. The CDR3, as DNA: TGCGCCAGCAGCCAAGAGGGTCTTTCGGCTGAAGAGACCCAGTACTTC. It codes for CASSQEGLSAEETQYF.

CDR3 nucleotide sequence: TGTGCCACCAGCAGCATAGCAGTCTACGAGCAGTACTTC. Translation: CATSSIAVYEQYF. The chain joins TRBV15 to TRBJ2-7; no firm D call. The germline gives CDR1 LNHNV, CDR2 YYDKDF (reference sequence). V was cut by 3 bases and J by 3 bases, with 9 bases left in between. This CDR3 has 13 amino acids.

The V call is TRBV9, the J call TRBJ2-5, with a tentative D call TRBD2 (6 bases). Germline CDR1 and CDR2: SGDLS and YYNGEE. This CDR3 comprises 15 residues. V was trimmed by 4 bases and J by 7 bases, leaving 20 bases between them. The CDR3 sequence: CASSIFRDSTWTQYF. CDR3 in DNA: TGTGCCAGCAGCATATTCCGGGACTCAACATGGACCCAGTACTTC.

This chain joins TRBV6-4 and TRBJ2-5; 12 bases line up with TRBD1. Germline V gene data show CDR1 as MRHNA and CDR2 as SNTAGT. The CDR3 runs 19 residues. Trimming took 2 bases from V and 4 from J; bases not matched to a gene: 14. CDR3 nucleotide sequence: TGTGCCAGCAGTGACCCGGGACAGGGGGCTAAGGCCCTCCGAGAGACCCAGTACTTC. Translated: CASSDPGQGAKALRETQYF.

CDR3 nucleotides: TGTGCCAGCAGCTTAGTCGGGCCAGACTCTGGAAACACCATATATTTT. This codes for CASSLVGPDSGNTIYF. The chain couples TRBV7-9 to TRBJ1-3; no firm D call. The CDR3 contains 16 residues. V was cut by 1 base and J by 0 bases, with 10 bases left in between. CDR1 is SEHNR, CDR2 FQNEAQ, per germline (reference sequence). The full variable domain, in which reference TRBV7-9 and TRBJ1-3 provide the parts outside the CDR3, is DTGVSQNPRHKITKRGQNVTFRCDPISEHNRLYWYRQTLGQGPEFLTYFQNEAQLEKSRLLSDRFSAERPKGSFSTLEIQRTEQGDSAMYLCASSLVGPDSGNTIYFGEGSWLTVV.

The V gene is TRBV2, the J gene TRBJ2-7; D perhaps matches TRBD2 (5 bases). Trimming pared 7 bases from V and 6 bases from J, leaving 19 bases between. This CDR3 spans 14 amino acids. The germline gives CDR1 SNHLY, CDR2 FYNNEI. The CDR3 loop reads CASISGGRFREQYF. In DNA form, the CDR3 reads TGTGCCAGCATCTCCGGTGGGAGATTTCGCGAGCAGTACTTC.

This sequence joins TRBV10-2 and TRBJ1-5; D perhaps matches TRBD1 (5 bases). Germline CDR1 WSHSY, CDR2 SAAADI. The length of the CDR3 is 13 residues. Trimming removed 4 bases at V and 6 bases at J, with 10 bases between. CDR3 loop: CASSGRGTQPQHF. CDR3 nucleotides: TGCGCCAGCAGTGGGAGGGGAACTCAGCCCCAGCATTTT.

The V gene is TRBV5-8, the J gene TRBJ1-1, with 8 bases aligning to TRBD1. The germline CDR1 and CDR2 sequences are SGHTS and YDEGEE. With V trimmed by 3 bases and J by 4 bases, 5 bases remained unmatched. The CDR3 has 14 amino acids. The CDR3 nucleotides are TGTGCCAGCAGCTCGGACAGGGAGGGCACTGAAGCTTTCTTT. Its translation is CASSSDREGTEAFF.

This clone was observed a handful of times. The chain employs TRBV19 and TRBJ2-5, with TRBD1 identical over 7 bases. Trimming removed 4 bases from V and 0 bases from J; junction bases left unmatched: 2. CDR3 length: 14 amino acids. The germline gives CDR1 LNHDA, CDR2 SQIVND (reference sequence). The CDR3 is CASSTDRDQETQYF. CDR3 sequence (DNA): TGTGCCAGTAGTACCGACAGGGACCAAGAGACCCAGTACTTC.

The chain employs TRBV15 and TRBJ2-1; D unclear. The CDR3 is made up of 15 amino acids. The germline V gene has CDR1 LNHNV and CDR2 YYDKDF (reference sequence). The germline V and J ends were trimmed by 3 bases and 0 bases, with 9 bases remaining between them. The CDR3 sequence: CATSSDFSSYNEQFF. DNA for the CDR3: TGTGCCACCAGCAGCGATTTTAGCTCCTACAATGAGCAGTTCTTC.

The chain recombines TRBV28 with TRBJ2-3; D ambiguous. CDR3 length: 19 amino acids. Between the trimmed V and J ends, which lost 7 bases and 1 base, there was a span of 27 bases. Per germline, CDR1 MDHEN and CDR2 SYDVKM. CDR3 sequence: CASTEVGSLAEPGTDTQYF. The CDR3, as DNA: TGTGCCAGCACCGAAGTTGGTTCGCTTGCGGAGCCGGGCACAGATACGCAGTATTTT.

This chain connects TRBV5-1 to TRBJ1-2; a possible D gene is TRBD1 (5 bases). Germline CDR1 SGHRS, CDR2 YFSETQ. The germline V and J ends were trimmed by 0 bases and 8 bases, with 11 bases remaining between them. This CDR3 region has 13 residues. DNA of the CDR3: TGCGCCAGCAGCTTGGGGGACCCTAGAGGCTACACCTTC. It codes for CASSLGDPRGYTF.